This record looks at one TCR beta chain sequence and its context. Germline V gene lookup returns CDR1 SEHNR and CDR2 FQNEAQ (reference sequence). CDR3 size: 17 residues. The germline V and J ends were trimmed by 6 bases and 6 bases, with 24 bases remaining between them. This record comes from a study of T cell changes during pregnancy in multiple sclerosis. Profiling relied on immunoSEQ multiplex PCR, and the TCRdb table lists in-frame clones only, not all of them. Of about 87,000 clones listed, around 95% are singletons. The input for sequencing was peripheral blood, taken in the third trimester of pregnancy. The source of this sequence is a female donor in good health, enrolled as a control in a pregnancy study. The genes are TRBV7-9 and TRBJ2-1; D is possibly TRBD1 (9 bases). This chain's CDR3 is CASSQTGGTGNRNEQFF. CDR3 DNA: TGTGCCAGCAGTCAAACGGGAGGGACAGGGAATCGCAATGAGCAGTTCTTC.